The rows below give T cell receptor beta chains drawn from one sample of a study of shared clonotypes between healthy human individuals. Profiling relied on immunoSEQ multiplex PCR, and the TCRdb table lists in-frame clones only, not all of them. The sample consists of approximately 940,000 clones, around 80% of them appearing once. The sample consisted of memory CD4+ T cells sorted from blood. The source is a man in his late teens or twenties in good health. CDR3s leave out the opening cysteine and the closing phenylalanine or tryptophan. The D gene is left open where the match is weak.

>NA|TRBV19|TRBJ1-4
ASSIGGVSEKLF
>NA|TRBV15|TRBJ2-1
ATSRVSGSSYNEQF
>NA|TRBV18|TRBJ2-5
ASSRAQEETQY
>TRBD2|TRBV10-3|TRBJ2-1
AITSGNEQF
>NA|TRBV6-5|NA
ASSSPQRYSYEQY
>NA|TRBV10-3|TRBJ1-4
AISESSSSNEKLF
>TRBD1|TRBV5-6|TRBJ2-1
ASSWRQGNEQF
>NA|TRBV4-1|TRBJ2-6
ASSQEPRGIGSGANVLT
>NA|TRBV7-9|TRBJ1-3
ASSLRGGRNTIY
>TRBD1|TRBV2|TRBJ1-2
ASSERDRSSVYGYT
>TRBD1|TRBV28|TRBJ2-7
ASAKQRGQGAYEQY
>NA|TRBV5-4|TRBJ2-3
ASRSWGEKGTDTQY
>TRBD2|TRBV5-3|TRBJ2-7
ARSLGTSGGLQTYEQY
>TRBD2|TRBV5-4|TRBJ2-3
ASSLNGGAGTDTQY
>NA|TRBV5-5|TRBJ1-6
ASSLPLLPLH
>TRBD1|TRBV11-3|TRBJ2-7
ASSATGEFYEQY
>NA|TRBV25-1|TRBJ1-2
ASSGSGAPFYGYT
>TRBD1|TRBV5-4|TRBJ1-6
ASSPTRQGGSPLH
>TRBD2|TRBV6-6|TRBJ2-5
ASSLAGGWETQY
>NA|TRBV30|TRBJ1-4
AWSVGTGGYEKLF
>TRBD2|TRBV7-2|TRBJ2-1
ASSSWAGVNNEQF
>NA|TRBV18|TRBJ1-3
ASSLGHAGNTIY
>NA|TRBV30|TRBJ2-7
AWRQGYEQY
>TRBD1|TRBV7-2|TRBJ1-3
ASSLGTGAGNTIY
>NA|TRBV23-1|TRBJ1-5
ASNPQRTYSNQPQH
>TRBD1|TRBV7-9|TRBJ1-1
ASSGQGGTEAF
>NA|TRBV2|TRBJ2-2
ASSVSGGHTGELF
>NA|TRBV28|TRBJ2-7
ATSGGSSYEQY
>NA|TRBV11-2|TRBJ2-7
ASSLDRLMVEQY
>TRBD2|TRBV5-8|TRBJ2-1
ASRGSGGLNEQF
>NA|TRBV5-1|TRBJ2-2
ASSFEVGIAGELF
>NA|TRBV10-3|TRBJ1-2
AISETGRDDT
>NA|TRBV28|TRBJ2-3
ASSGSGRGPRGDTQY
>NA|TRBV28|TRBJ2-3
ASSTRHTDTQY
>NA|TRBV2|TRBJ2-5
ASRQGEGQDQY
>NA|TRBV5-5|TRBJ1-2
ASSLEWNYGYT
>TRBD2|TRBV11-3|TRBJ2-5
ASSPGTSGRLETQY
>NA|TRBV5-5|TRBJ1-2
ASSLDPGRGMINYGYT
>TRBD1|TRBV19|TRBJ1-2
ASSTRQGYGYT
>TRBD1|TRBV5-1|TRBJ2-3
ASSFRTGGYTRTDTQY
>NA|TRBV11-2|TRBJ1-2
ASSLTGRDYGYT
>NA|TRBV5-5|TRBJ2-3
ASSLTRGSDTQY
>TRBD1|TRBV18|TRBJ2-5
ASSPTTRGETQY
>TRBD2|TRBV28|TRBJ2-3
ASSLWGLAGTSTDTQY
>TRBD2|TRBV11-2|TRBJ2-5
ASSLGSGGAQKTQY
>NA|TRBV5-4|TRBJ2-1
ASSLMGTANRYNEQF
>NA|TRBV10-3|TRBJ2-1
AISDYNEQF
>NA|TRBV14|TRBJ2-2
ASSPKWALGAGTGELF
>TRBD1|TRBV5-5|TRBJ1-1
ASQGTGGLNTEAF